The rows below give T cell receptor beta chains drawn from one sample of a study of cytomegalovirus exposure and HLA in healthy donors. Data came from immunoSEQ multiplex PCR; TCRdb stores just in-frame clones and leaves some out. The sample has roughly 200,000 clones, around 89% seen once. The specimen sequenced was PBMCs. These receptors originate from a woman aged 18-29 years in good health and CMV-seronegative. Both conserved end residues are part of each CDR3. A D gene is named only where the DNA matches it firmly. Where a row states a size, it is once, few, many or the class of an expanded clone; other rows omit it.

D gene	clone size	V gene	J gene	CDR3 protein	CDR3 DNA
TRBD2	once	TRBV19	TRBJ2-7	CASSVLAGHFYEQYF	TGTGCCAGTAGTGTATTAGCGGGGCATTTTTACGAGCAGTACTTC
TRBD2	-	TRBV5-8	TRBJ2-7	CASSSQRTSGRRRYEQYF	TGTGCCAGCAGCTCACAGAGGACTAGCGGGAGAAGGCGCTACGAGCAGTACTTC
TRBD2	-	TRBV4-1	TRBJ2-7	CASSQAHTSGNYEQYF	TGCGCCAGCAGCCAAGCTCATACTAGCGGAAACTACGAGCAGTACTTC
-	-	TRBV6-1	TRBJ1-1	CASSVLTGNTEAFF	TGTGCCAGCAGTGTGCTCACAGGAAACACTGAAGCTTTCTTT
-	-	TRBV7-8	TRBJ2-7	CASRLGGGYYEQYF	TGTGCCAGCAGGCTAGGGGGGGGTTACTACGAGCAGTACTTC
TRBD1	-	TRBV6-4	TRBJ1-1	CASSDSATGTGAAFF	TGTGCCAGCAGTGACTCAGCTACCGGGACAGGGGCAGCTTTCTTT
-	-	TRBV27	TRBJ1-1	CASSLGGFYTEAFF	TGTGCCAGCAGTTTGGGGGGGTTCTACACTGAAGCTTTCTTT
TRBD1	-	TRBV18	TRBJ2-7	CASSPPGQGAYEQYF	TGTGCCAGCTCACCCCCGGGACAGGGGGCCTACGAGCAGTACTTC
TRBD1	few	TRBV4-1	TRBJ1-1	CASSQDRDSMNTEAFF	TGCGCCAGCAGCCAAGATAGGGACAGCATGAACACTGAAGCTTTCTTT
TRBD1	-	TRBV27	TRBJ2-7	CASGNRGVPYEQYF	TGTGCCAGCGGGAACAGGGGGGTCCCCTACGAGCAGTACTTC
-	-	TRBV11-2	TRBJ2-5	CASSLAETQYF	TGTGCCAGCAGCTTAGCGGAGACCCAGTACTTC
TRBD1	-	TRBV7-6	TRBJ2-4	CASSQEQGAKNIQYF	TGTGCCAGCAGCCAGGAACAGGGGGCCAAAAACATTCAGTACTTC
-	-	TRBV2	TRBJ2-7	CASSVPDTYEQYF	TGTGCCAGCAGTGTCCCGGACACCTACGAGCAGTACTTC
TRBD2	-	TRBV7-2	TRBJ2-1	CASSPGLVAQFF	TGTGCCAGCAGCCCCGGACTAGTGGCGCAGTTCTTC
TRBD2	-	TRBV4-1	TRBJ2-1	CASSQAVSGFYNEQFF	TGCGCCAGCAGCCAAGCGGTTAGCGGGTTCTACAATGAGCAGTTCTTC
-	few	TRBV7-9	TRBJ2-4	CASSPREIQYF	TGTGCCAGCAGCCCACGGGAAATTCAGTACTTC
-	-	TRBV5-1	TRBJ1-1	CASSLSRYTEAFF	TGCGCCAGCAGCTTATCGAGATACACTGAAGCTTTCTTT
TRBD1	-	TRBV13	TRBJ2-7	CASSLGTDYEQYF	TGTGCCAGCAGCCTCGGGACAGACTACGAGCAGTACTTC
-	-	TRBV7-2	TRBJ2-1	CASSSGGSGNEQFF	TGTGCCAGCAGCTCAGGGGGTAGCGGCAATGAGCAGTTCTTC
-	-	TRBV19	TRBJ2-1	CASSISVGTYNEQFF	TGTGCCAGTAGTATCTCAGTCGGGACCTACAATGAGCAGTTCTTC
-	-	TRBV25-1	TRBJ1-5	CASSEGGRQRNQPQHF	TGTGCCAGCAGTGAAGGCGGGCGTCAGCGCAATCAGCCCCAGCATTTT
-	-	TRBV18	TRBJ1-3	CASSSPGGGPGNTIYF	TGTGCCAGCTCATCCCCAGGTGGGGGCCCTGGAAACACCATATATTTT
-	-	TRBV7-8	TRBJ2-6	CASRLTSGANVLTF	TGTGCCAGCAGGCTTACATCTGGGGCCAACGTCCTGACTTTC
TRBD1	-	TRBV7-9	TRBJ2-7	CASRAQTGMGYEQYF	TGTGCCAGCAGGGCCCAGACAGGGATGGGCTACGAGCAGTACTTC
-	-	TRBV18	TRBJ1-2	CASSPLDRQDGYTF	TGTGCCAGCTCACCCTTAGACAGACAGGATGGCTACACCTTC
-	-	TRBV7-6	TRBJ2-1	CASSSGQNNEQFF	TGTGCCAGCAGCTCGGGACAAAACAATGAGCAGTTCTTC
-	few	TRBV7-9	TRBJ2-7	CASSRIAYEQYF	TGTGCCAGCAGCCGCATAGCCTACGAGCAGTACTTC
-	-	TRBV7-2	TRBJ2-1	CASSLAEASYNEQFF	TGTGCCAGCAGCTTAGCAGAGGCCTCCTACAATGAGCAGTTCTTC
-	-	TRBV7-2	TRBJ2-7	CASSLARSYEQYF	TGTGCCAGCAGCTTAGCGCGATCCTACGAGCAGTACTTC
TRBD1	-	TRBV27	TRBJ2-7	CASSRGTGRFQQYF	TGTGCCAGCAGTCGGGGGACAGGGAGGTTCCAGCAGTACTTC
TRBD2	-	TRBV29-1	TRBJ2-7	CSVMGGLAGAIYEQYF	TGCAGCGTCATGGGGGGACTAGCGGGAGCCATCTACGAGCAGTACTTC
-	-	TRBV11-3	TRBJ1-1	CASSLNGENTEAFF	TGTGCCAGCAGCTTAAACGGGGAAAACACTGAAGCTTTCTTT
-	-	TRBV27	TRBJ1-5	CASSPQGSNQPQHF	TGTGCCAGCAGTCCACAGGGTAGCAATCAGCCCCAGCATTTT
TRBD2	once	TRBV13	TRBJ2-7	CASSLRGGAGWQYF	TGTGCCAGCAGCTTACGGGGGGGGGCGGGGTGGCAGTACTTC
-	-	TRBV5-1	TRBJ2-7	CASSFYGQSYEQYF	TGCGCCAGCAGCTTTTATGGACAGTCCTACGAGCAGTACTTC
-	-	TRBV7-9	TRBJ2-1	CASSPTGLFVNEQFF	TGTGCCAGCAGCCCGACAGGCTTGTTTGTCAATGAGCAGTTCTTC
-	-	TRBV2	TRBJ1-5	CASDLGTNSNQPQHF	TGTGCCAGCGATCTCGGGACAAATAGCAATCAGCCCCAGCATTTT